A selection of T cell receptor beta chains follows, all from one sample in a study of technical replicates of blood from a handful of donors. The data were produced by immunoSEQ multiplex PCR, yet TCRdb's version contains in-frame clones alone and is incomplete. The sample lists around 56,000 clones; nearly 95% were seen once. The material sequenced was PBMCs. These TCRs come from a human donor in good health. Some clones in this sample may be carry-over from other donors' samples. CDR3s include the opening cysteine and the closing phenylalanine or tryptophan. Fields, in order: clone size, V gene, D gene, J gene, CDR3 protein, CDR3 DNA. The D gene is left open where the match is weak. Clone size appears in some rows only: once, few, many, or a class for an expanded clone.

once	TRBV10-3	TRBD2	TRBJ2-3	CATTTSGTDTQYF	TGTGCCACTACTACTAGCGGCACAGATACGCAGTATTTT
NA	TRBV25-1	NA	TRBJ2-7	CASSGYQGFSGEQYF	TGTGCCAGCAGTGGTTATCAGGGGTTTTCTGGCGAGCAGTACTTC
NA	TRBV5-6	NA	TRBJ2-7	CASSFPGRVYEQYF	TGTGCCAGCAGCTTTCCGGGCAGGGTCTACGAGCAGTACTTC
NA	TRBV7-2	TRBD2	TRBJ2-3	CATTSGVTQYF	TGTGCTACGACTAGCGGGGTTACGCAGTATTTT
NA	TRBV10-3	TRBD1	TRBJ1-1	CAIESGGSDTEAFF	TGTGCCATAGAGTCAGGGGGCTCGGACACTGAAGCTTTCTTT
NA	TRBV11-2	NA	TRBJ2-5	CASSLDGGREETQYF	TGTGCCAGCAGCTTAGATGGAGGAAGGGAAGAGACCCAGTACTTC
NA	TRBV29-1	NA	TRBJ2-5	CSVEETIETQYF	TGCAGCGTTGAAGAGACTATAGAGACCCAGTACTTC
NA	TRBV5-1	TRBD1	TRBJ1-6	CASGQGAYSPLHF	TGCGCCAGCGGACAGGGGGCATACTCACCCCTCCACTTT
NA	TRBV19	NA	TRBJ1-5	CASSIESNQPQHF	TGTGCCAGTAGTATCGAGAGCAATCAGCCCCAGCATTTT
NA	TRBV4-3	TRBD1	TRBJ2-5	CASSQATGGFPQETQYF	TGCGCCAGCAGCCAAGCCACAGGGGGTTTTCCCCAAGAGACCCAGTACTTC
NA	TRBV19	NA	TRBJ2-5	CASSSLVAVRETQYF	TGTGCCAGTAGTAGTTTGGTAGCGGTACGGGAGACCCAGTACTTC
NA	TRBV16	NA	TRBJ2-3	CASSQFSETDFSTDTQYF	TGTGCCAGCAGCCAATTTTCGGAGACAGACTTTAGCACAGATACGCAGTATTTT
once	TRBV13	NA	TRBJ2-3	CASSLSYGRAQSTDTQYF	TGTGCCAGCAGCTTATCTTATGGCAGGGCCCAGAGCACAGATACGCAGTATTTT
NA	TRBV5-6	NA	TRBJ2-2	CASSARGYTGELFF	TGTGCCAGCAGCGCTCGAGGGTACACCGGGGAGCTGTTTTTT
NA	TRBV4-1	NA	TRBJ1-2	CASSHRTVNYGYTF	TGCGCCAGCAGCCACCGGACAGTAAACTATGGCTACACCTTC
NA	TRBV9	TRBD2	TRBJ2-5	CASSGGGEETQYF	TGTGCCAGCAGCGGCGGGGGAGAGGAGACCCAGTACTTC
NA	TRBV27	TRBD2	TRBJ2-3	CASSPPAGGTDTQYF	TGTGCCAGCAGCCCCCCGGCGGGAGGCACAGATACGCAGTATTTT
NA	TRBV5-6	NA	TRBJ1-4	CASSWGPGNEKLFF	TGTGCCAGCAGCTGGGGGCCTGGAAATGAAAAACTGTTTTTT
NA	TRBV16	TRBD1	TRBJ1-2	CASSPNQGASRGYTF	TGTGCCAGCAGCCCAAACCAGGGGGCTTCGCGGGGCTACACCTTC
once	TRBV6-6	NA	TRBJ1-1	CASSFVSERAFF	TGTGCCAGCAGTTTCGTGAGCGAAAGAGCTTTCTTT
NA	TRBV5-8	TRBD1	TRBJ1-4	CASRRTTGGFATNEKLFF	TGTGCCAGCAGGCGAACCACAGGGGGGTTTGCAACTAATGAAAAACTGTTTTTT
NA	TRBV5-1	TRBD1	TRBJ1-2	CASSPSGGYGYTF	TGCGCCAGCAGCCCTTCAGGGGGTTATGGCTACACCTTC
NA	TRBV9	TRBD2	TRBJ2-7	CASSVEAGGGDEQYF	TGTGCCAGCAGCGTAGAAGCGGGGGGTGGGGACGAGCAGTACTTC
NA	TRBV6-1	TRBD2	TRBJ2-7	CASILYRLAGVEQYF	TGTGCCAGCATTCTTTATAGACTAGCGGGAGTCGAGCAGTACTTC
NA	TRBV10-3	TRBD1	TRBJ2-7	CASTGQGLSEQYF	TGTGCCAGCACGGGACAGGGATTAAGCGAGCAGTACTTC
NA	TRBV5-1	TRBD2	TRBJ2-5	CASSSTGSVIAGGLETQYF	TGCGCCAGCAGCTCCACGGGCTCGGTGATAGCGGGGGGACTAGAGACCCAGTACTTC
NA	TRBV7-8	NA	TRBJ1-3	CASRKGGGSGNTIYF	TGTGCCAGCAGGAAGGGGGGGGGCTCTGGAAACACCATATATTTT
NA	TRBV27	NA	TRBJ1-4	CASSAYRGRDEKLFF	TGTGCCAGCAGTGCGTATCGGGGTCGAGATGAAAAACTGTTTTTT
NA	TRBV5-4	NA	TRBJ2-1	CASSLVGGEQFF	TGTGCCAGCAGCTTGGTAGGCGGTGAGCAGTTCTTC
NA	TRBV13	NA	TRBJ2-1	CASSYGQKNPFF	TGTGCCAGCAGCTATGGACAGAAAAATCCGTTCTTC
NA	TRBV18	TRBD1	TRBJ1-3	CASSRMSRQGTGNTIYF	TGTGCCAGCTCACGGATGTCTCGACAGGGGACCGGAAACACCATATATTTT
once	TRBV7-8	TRBD1	TRBJ1-5	CASSLVQGNQPQHF	TGTGCCAGCAGCTTAGTACAGGGGAATCAGCCCCAGCATTTT
NA	TRBV7-2	TRBD2	TRBJ2-7	CASSFRGGVYEQYF	TGTGCCAGCAGCTTCCGCGGGGGAGTCTACGAGCAGTACTTC